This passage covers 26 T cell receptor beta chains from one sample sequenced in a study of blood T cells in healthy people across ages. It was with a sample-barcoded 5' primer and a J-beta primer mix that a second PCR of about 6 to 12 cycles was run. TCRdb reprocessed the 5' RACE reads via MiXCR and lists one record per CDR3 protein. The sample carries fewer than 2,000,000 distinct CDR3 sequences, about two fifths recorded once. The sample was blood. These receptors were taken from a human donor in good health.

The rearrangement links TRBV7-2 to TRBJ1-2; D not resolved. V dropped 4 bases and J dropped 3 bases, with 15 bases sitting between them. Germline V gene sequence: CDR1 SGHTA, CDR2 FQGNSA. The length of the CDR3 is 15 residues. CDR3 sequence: CASSSRTPVDYGYTF. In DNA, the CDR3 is TGTGCCAGCAGCTCTCGGACCCCGGTGGACTATGGCTACACCTTC. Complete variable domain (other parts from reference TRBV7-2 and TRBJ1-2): GAGVSQSPSNKVTEKGKDVELRCDPISGHTALYWYRQSLGQGLEFLIYFQGNSAPDKSGLPSDRFSAERTGGSVSTLTIQRTQQEDSAVYLCASSSRTPVDYGYTFGSGTRLTVV.

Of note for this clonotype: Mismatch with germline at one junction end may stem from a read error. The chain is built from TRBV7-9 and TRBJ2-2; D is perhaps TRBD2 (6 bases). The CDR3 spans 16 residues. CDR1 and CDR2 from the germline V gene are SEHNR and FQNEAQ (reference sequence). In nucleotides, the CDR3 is TGTGCCAGCAGCTTAGCCCCGGGACTTTATACCGGGAAGCTGTTTTTT. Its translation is CASSLAPGLYTGKLFF. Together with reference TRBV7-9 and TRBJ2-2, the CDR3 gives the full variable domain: DTGVSQNPRHKITKRGQNVTFRCDPISEHNRLYWYRQTLGQGPEFLTYFQNEAQLEKSRLLSDRFSAERPKGSFSTLEIQRTEQGDSAMYLCASSLAPGLYTGKLFFGEGSRLTVL.

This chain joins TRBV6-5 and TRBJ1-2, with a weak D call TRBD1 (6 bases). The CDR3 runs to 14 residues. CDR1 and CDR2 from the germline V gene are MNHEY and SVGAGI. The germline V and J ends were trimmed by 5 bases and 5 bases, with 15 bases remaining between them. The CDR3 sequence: CASSRTVELYGYTF. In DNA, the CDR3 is TGTGCCAGCAGTCGGACAGTGGAACTGTATGGCTACACCTTC.

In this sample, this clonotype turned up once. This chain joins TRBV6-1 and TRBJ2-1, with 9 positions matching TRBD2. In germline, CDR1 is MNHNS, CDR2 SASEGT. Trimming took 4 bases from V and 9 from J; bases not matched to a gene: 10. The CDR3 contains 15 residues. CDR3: CASSVFGGGGTEQFF. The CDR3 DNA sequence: TGTGCCAGCAGTGTTTTTGGCGGGGGGGGGACTGAGCAGTTCTTC.

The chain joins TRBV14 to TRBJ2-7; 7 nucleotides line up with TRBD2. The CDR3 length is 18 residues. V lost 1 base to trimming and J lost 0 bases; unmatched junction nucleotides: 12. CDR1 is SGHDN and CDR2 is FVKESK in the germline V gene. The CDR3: CASSQGHFGGGLSYEQYF. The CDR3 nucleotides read TGTGCCAGCAGCCAAGGTCATTTTGGCGGGGGTCTCTCCTACGAGCAGTACTTC.

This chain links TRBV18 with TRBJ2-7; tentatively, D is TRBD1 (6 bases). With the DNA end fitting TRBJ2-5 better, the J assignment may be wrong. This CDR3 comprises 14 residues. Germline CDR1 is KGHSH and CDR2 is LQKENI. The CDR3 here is CASSPSSQGKTQYF. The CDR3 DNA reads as TGTGCCAGCTCACCATCATCCCAGGGGAAGACCCAGTACTTC.

The CDR3 spells CSARMSLGGAIQETQYF. The CDR3 DNA follows: TGCAGTGCTAGAATGAGTTTAGGGGGGGCGATACAAGAGACCCAGTACTTC. The chain couples TRBV20-1 to TRBJ2-5, with D perhaps matching TRBD2 (7 bases). This CDR3 has 17 amino acids. Trimming took 2 bases from V and 2 from J, leaving 21 bases between them. Germline V gene sequence: CDR1 DFQATT, CDR2 SNEGSKA (reference sequence).

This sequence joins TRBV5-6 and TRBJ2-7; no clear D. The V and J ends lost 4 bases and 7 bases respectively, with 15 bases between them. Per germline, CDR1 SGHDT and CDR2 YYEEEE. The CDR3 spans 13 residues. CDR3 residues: CASSLGELREQYF. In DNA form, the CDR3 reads TGTGCCAGCAGCCTCGGAGAATTGCGGGAGCAGTACTTC.

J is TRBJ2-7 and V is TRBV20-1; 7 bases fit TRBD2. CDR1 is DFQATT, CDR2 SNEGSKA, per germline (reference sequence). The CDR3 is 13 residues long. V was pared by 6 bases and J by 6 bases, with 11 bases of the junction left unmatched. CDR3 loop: CSALEDGRSEQYF. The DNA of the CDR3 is TGCAGTGCCCTGGAGGACGGGAGGAGCGAGCAGTACTTC.

CDR3: CASSVSAEQYF. CDR3 nucleotides: TGTGCCAGCAGCGTCTCAGCAGAGCAGTACTTC. The gene calls are TRBV7-2 and TRBJ2-7; D is undetermined. This CDR3 is built from 11 residues. V gave up 5 bases and J gave up 7 bases, with 9 bases separating them. Germline loops: CDR1 SGHTA, CDR2 FQGNSA.

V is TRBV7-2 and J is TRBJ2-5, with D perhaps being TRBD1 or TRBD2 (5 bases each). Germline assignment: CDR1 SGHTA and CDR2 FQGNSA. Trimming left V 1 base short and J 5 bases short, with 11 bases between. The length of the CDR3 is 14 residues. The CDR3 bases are TGTGCCAGCAGCTTAGTCGAGGGGCGGGAGACCCAGTACTTC. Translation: CASSLVEGRETQYF.

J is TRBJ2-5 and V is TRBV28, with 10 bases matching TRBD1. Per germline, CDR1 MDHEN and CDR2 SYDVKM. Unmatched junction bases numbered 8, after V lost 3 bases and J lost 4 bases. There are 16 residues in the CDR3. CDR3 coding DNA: TGTGCCAGCAGTTTCGGGGGACAGGGGATGAGAGAGACCCAGTACTTC. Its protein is CASSFGGQGMRETQYF.

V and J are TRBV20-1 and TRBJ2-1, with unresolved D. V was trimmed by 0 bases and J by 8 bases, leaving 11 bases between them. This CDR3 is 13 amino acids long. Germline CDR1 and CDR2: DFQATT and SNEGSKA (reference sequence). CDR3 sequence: CSARDLRGHEQFF. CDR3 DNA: TGCAGTGCTAGAGATCTTAGAGGACATGAGCAGTTCTTC.

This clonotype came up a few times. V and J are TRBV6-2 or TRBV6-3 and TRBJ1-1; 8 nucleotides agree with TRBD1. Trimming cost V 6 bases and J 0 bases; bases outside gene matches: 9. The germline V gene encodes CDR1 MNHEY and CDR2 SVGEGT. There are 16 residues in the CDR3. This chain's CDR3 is CASSPDRVGVNTEAFF. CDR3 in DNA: TGTGCCAGCAGCCCGGACAGGGTGGGGGTGAACACTGAAGCTTTCTTT.

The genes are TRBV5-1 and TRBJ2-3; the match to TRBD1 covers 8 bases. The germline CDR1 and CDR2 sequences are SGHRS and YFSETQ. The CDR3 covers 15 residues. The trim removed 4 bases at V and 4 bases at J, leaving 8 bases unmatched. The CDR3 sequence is CASSLGQAVADTQYF. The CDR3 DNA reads TGCGCCAGCAGCCTGGGACAGGCTGTGGCAGATACGCAGTATTTT.

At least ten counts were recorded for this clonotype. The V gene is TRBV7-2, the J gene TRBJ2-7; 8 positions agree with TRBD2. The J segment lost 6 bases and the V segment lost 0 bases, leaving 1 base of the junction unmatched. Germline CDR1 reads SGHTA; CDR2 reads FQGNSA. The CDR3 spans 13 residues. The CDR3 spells CASSLASGGEQYF. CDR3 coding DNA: TGTGCCAGCAGCTTAGCGAGCGGGGGCGAGCAGTACTTC.

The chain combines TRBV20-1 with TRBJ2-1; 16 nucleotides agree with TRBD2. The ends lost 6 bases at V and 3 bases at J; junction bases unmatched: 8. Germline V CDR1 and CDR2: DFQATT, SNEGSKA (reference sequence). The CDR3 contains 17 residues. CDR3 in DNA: TGCAGTGCCTCGGGCGGGACTAGCGGGGGGGACTACAATGAGCAGTTCTTC. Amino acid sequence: CSASGGTSGGDYNEQFF.

Written as DNA, the CDR3 is TGTGCCAGCAGACCGGGAGGAGGAGGCACAGATACGCAGTATTTT. Its translation is CASRPGGGGTDTQYF. The J gene is TRBJ2-3, the V gene TRBV6-2 or TRBV6-3; 7 bases are a match to TRBD2. J lost 1 base, V lost 6 bases, and 7 bases had no gene match. Germline CDR1 is MNHEY and CDR2 is SVGEGT. The CDR3 totals 15 residues.

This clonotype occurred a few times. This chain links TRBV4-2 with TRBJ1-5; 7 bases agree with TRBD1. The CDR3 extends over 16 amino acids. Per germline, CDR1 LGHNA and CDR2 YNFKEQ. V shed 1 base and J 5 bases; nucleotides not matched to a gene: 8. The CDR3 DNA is TGTGCCAGCAGCCAAGGAGAAACAGGGGTGGATCAGCCCCAGCATTTT. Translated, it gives CASSQGETGVDQPQHF.

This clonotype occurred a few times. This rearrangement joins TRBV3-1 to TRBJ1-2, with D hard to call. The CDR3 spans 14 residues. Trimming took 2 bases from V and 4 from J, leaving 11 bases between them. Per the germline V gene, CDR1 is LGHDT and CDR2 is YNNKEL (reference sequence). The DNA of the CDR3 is TGTGCCAGCAGCCAACTGAGGTCGAGCTATGGCTACACCTTC. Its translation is CASSQLRSSYGYTF.

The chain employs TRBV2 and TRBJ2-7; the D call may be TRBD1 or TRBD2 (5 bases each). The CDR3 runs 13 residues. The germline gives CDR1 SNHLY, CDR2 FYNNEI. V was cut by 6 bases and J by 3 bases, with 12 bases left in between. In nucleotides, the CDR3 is TGTGCCAGCAGGCAGGGAGAGAACTACGAGCAGTACTTC. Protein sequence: CASRQGENYEQYF.

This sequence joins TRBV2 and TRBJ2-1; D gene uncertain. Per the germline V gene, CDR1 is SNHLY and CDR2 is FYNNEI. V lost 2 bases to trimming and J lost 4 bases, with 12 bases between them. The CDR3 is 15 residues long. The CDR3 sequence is CASSESQNPYNEQFF. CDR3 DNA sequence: TGTGCCAGCAGTGAAAGTCAGAATCCATACAATGAGCAGTTCTTC. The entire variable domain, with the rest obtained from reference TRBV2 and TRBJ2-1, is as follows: EPEVTQTPSHQVTQMGQEVILRCVPISNHLYFYWYRQILGQKVEFLVSFYNNEISEKSEIFDDQFSVERPDGSNFTLKIRSTKLEDSAMYFCASSESQNPYNEQFFGPGTRLTVL.

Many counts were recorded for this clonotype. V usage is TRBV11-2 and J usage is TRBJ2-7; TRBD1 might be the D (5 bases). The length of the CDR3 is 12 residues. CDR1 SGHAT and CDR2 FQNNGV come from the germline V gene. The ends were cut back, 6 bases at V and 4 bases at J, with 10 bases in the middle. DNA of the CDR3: TGTGCCAGCAGAGAAACAGGATACGAGCAGTACTTC. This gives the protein CASRETGYEQYF.

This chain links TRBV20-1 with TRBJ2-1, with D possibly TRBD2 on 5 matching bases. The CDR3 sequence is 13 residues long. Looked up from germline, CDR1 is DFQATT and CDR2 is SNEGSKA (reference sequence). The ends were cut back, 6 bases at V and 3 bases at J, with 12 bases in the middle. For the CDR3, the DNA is TGCAGTGCCTACCGGGAACTCTACAATGAGCAGTTCTTC. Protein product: CSAYRELYNEQFF.

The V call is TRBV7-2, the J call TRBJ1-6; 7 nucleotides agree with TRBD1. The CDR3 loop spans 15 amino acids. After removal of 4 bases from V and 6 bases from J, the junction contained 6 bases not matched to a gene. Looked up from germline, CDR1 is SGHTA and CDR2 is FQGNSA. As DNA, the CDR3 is TGTGCCAGCAGCTCATCCGGGACAGCTAATTCACCCCTCCACTTT. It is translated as CASSSSGTANSPLHF.

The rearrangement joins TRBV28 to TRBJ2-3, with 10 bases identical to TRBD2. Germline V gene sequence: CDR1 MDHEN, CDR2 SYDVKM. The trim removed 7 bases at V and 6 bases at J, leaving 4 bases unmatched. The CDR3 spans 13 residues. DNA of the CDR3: TGTGCCAGCACAGCGGGGGGGCGGGATACGCAGTATTTT. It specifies CASTAGGRDTQYF.